The T cell receptor beta chain under discussion was sequenced for a study of blood T cell repertoires in COVID-19. TCRdb keeps only in-frame clones here, not all; method: immunoSEQ multiplex PCR. The data contain about 160,000 clones, 81% of them singletons. Losses at the gene ends were 3 bases for V and 5 bases for J; bases not matched to a gene: 18. The CDR3 is 18 residues long. From germline, CDR1 is KGHDR and CDR2 SFDVKD. This chain links TRBV24-1 with TRBJ2-7; 7 bases fit TRBD2. The sequencing input was peripheral blood. The sequence derives from a man aged 55 to 69 with active or convalescent COVID-19. The CDR3 DNA reads as TGTGCCACCAGTGATCCCTCCTGTGGCGGGAGAAGTTTCCACGAGCAGTACTTC. This translates into CATSDPSCGGRSFHEQYF.